Included here is one T cell receptor beta chain sequence, with context. These data originate in a study of cytomegalovirus exposure and HLA in healthy donors. For the study at large: As released early, the data held roughly 85 million unique TCRs from HLA-typed donors.

The primer mix had 60 Vbeta and 13 Jbeta primers. Sequenced by immunoSEQ multiplex PCR; TCRdb stores in-frame clones only, minus some. The table includes more than 95,000 clones, roughly 81% detected once. The CDR3 has 15 amino acids. Unmatched junction bases numbered 6, after V lost 3 bases and J lost 5 bases. From germline, CDR1 is LNHDA and CDR2 SQIVND (reference sequence). This clonotype was sampled from a young woman in good health and CMV-seronegative. The sample taken for sequencing was PBMCs. This chain connects TRBV19 to TRBJ2-1; TRBD1 matches 8 bases. CDR3 sequence (DNA): TGTGCCAGTAGTATTAGTTGGACAGGGAACAATGAGCAGTTCTTC. The encoded protein is CASSISWTGNNEQFF.